This T cell receptor beta chain was sequenced in a study of vaccination effects on CD4 cells after COVID-19. Only in-frame clones appear in the TCRdb table, and some are missing; sequencing was by immunoSEQ multiplex PCR. The top ten clones hold 0.75% to 1% of a sample with 55,000 to 70,000 clones, roughly three quarters of them seen once. A word on this clone: What it binds is unknown.

Unmatched junction bases numbered 3, after V lost 5 bases and J lost 6 bases. CDR3 length: 13 residues. Pools of viral peptides were used by the ViraFEST assay to expand antigen-specific CD4+ T cells ahead of sequencing. With more than 9 days of culture completed, CD4+ T cells were isolated. Either the mRNA-1273 or the BNT162b2 vaccine was given to participants as two doses. This clonotype originated in a human donor who received a COVID-19 vaccine. The chain joins TRBV12-3 or TRBV12-4 to TRBJ1-5; the match to TRBD1 covers 8 bases. The sample was CD4+ T cells from PBMCs cultured with HCoV-OC43 spike peptides, taken after COVID-19 vaccination. Regarding subset: HCoV-OC43 spike overlapping peptide pool stimulation. CDR3 bases: TGTGCCAGCAGTAAAACAGGGGGTCAGCCCCAGCATTTT. Its translation: CASSKTGGQPQHF.